This passage covers 3 T cell receptor beta chains from one sample sequenced in a study of Ad26.COV2.S vaccination and SARS-CoV-2 variants. The table came from immunoSEQ multiplex PCR; TCRdb's copy has only in-frame clones and leaves some out. The sample has 85,000 to 120,000 clones; around three quarters are singletons. The input for sequencing was peripheral blood, taken after recovery from COVID-19. The origin of the receptors is a human donor who had recovered from COVID-19.

The rearrangement links TRBV15 to TRBJ2-2; 7 nucleotides align to TRBD1. The germline V gene has CDR1 LNHNV and CDR2 YYDKDF (reference sequence). V gave up 5 bases and J gave up 7 bases; unmatched junction bases: 10. The CDR3 loop spans 15 amino acids. CDR3 sequence (DNA): TGTGCCACCAGCGTCCGGGACAGCGTTGGCGGGGAGCTGTTTTTT. It is translated as CATSVRDSVGGELFF.

This clone was seen a handful of times. J is TRBJ2-6 and V is TRBV5-6, with D unresolved. The CDR3 is 19 amino acids. Germline V gene lookup returns CDR1 SGHDT and CDR2 YYEEEE. With 5 bases removed from V and 0 bases from J, the gap between germline ends came to 21 bases. The CDR3 DNA sequence: TGTGCCAGCAGGAAACACAATTCCCCACCCCACTCTGGGGCCAACGTCCTGACTTTC. It codes for CASRKHNSPPHSGANVLTF.

CDR3 DNA sequence: TGTGCCAGCAGCTGGGGACAGGAGATGATCGGAAACACCATATATTTT. Translated: CASSWGQEMIGNTIYF. V and J are TRBV2 and TRBJ1-3; 8 nucleotides align to TRBD1. The ends lost 6 bases at V and 4 bases at J; junction bases unmatched: 11. The CDR3 totals 16 residues. In germline, CDR1 is SNHLY, CDR2 FYNNEI. The full variable domain, its missing parts supplied by reference TRBV2 and TRBJ1-3, is EPEVTQTPSHQVTQMGQEVILRCVPISNHLYFYWYRQILGQKVEFLVSFYNNEISEKSEIFDDQFSVERPDGSNFTLKIRSTKLEDSAMYFCASSWGQEMIGNTIYFGEGSWLTVV.